These T cell receptor beta chains were read from a single sample in a study of control samples from healthy donors and cancer patients. Sequenced by immunoSEQ multiplex PCR; TCRdb stores in-frame clones only, minus some. This table has about 190,000 clones, about 93% appearing once. The specimen sequenced was blood. The receptors stem from a man between 18 and 35 years old in good health. CDR3s include the opening cysteine and the closing phenylalanine or tryptophan. The D gene is left open where the match is weak. Rows may omit the clone size; those that give it use once, few, many or a size class.

D	V	size	J	CDR3	DNA
NA	TRBV30	NA	TRBJ1-1	CAWREGAGFTEAFF	TGTGCCTGGAGAGAAGGGGCTGGGTTCACTGAAGCTTTCTTT
TRBD1	TRBV5-8	NA	TRBJ1-5	CASSLEAGGAEVQPQHF	TGTGCCAGCAGCTTGGAGGCAGGGGGAGCTGAGGTTCAGCCCCAGCATTTT
NA	TRBV7-3	NA	TRBJ2-6	CASSLRGPRVPGANVLTF	TGTGCCAGCAGCTTAAGAGGGCCTCGGGTCCCTGGGGCCAACGTCCTGACTTTC
TRBD1	TRBV28	NA	TRBJ1-5	CASRTGPHDDQPQHF	TGTGCCAGCAGGACAGGGCCCCATGACGATCAGCCCCAGCATTTT
NA	TRBV6-4	NA	TRBJ1-2	CASRATGSYGYTF	TGTGCCAGCAGGGCAACAGGGAGCTATGGCTACACCTTC
NA	TRBV25-1	NA	TRBJ2-3	CASRRADTQYF	TGTGCCAGCAGGCGTGCAGATACGCAGTATTTT
TRBD2	TRBV19	NA	TRBJ2-1	CASSVWLAGGNEQFF	TGTGCCAGTAGTGTGTGGCTAGCGGGGGGGAATGAGCAGTTCTTC
NA	TRBV4-2	NA	TRBJ1-5	CASSPGGNQPQHF	TGTGCCAGCAGCCCGGGCGGAAATCAGCCCCAGCATTTT
NA	TRBV9	NA	TRBJ1-2	CASSAGTRANYGYTF	TGTGCCAGCAGCGCAGGGACGAGAGCTAACTATGGCTACACCTTC
TRBD1	TRBV28	NA	TRBJ2-2	CASSYPPMGQGSSGELFF	TGTGCCAGCAGTTATCCCCCTATGGGACAGGGGTCCTCCGGGGAGCTGTTTTTT
NA	TRBV3-1/TRBV3-2	NA	TRBJ2-2	CASSQDTGYGELFF	TGTGCCAGCAGCCAAGATACCGGGTACGGGGAGCTGTTTTTT
TRBD2	TRBV5-1	NA	TRBJ2-3	CASSLHRTSGGTDTQYF	TGCGCCAGCAGCCTCCACAGGACTAGCGGGGGCACAGATACGCAGTATTTT
TRBD1	TRBV10-3	NA	TRBJ1-1	CAISRQGSTEAFF	TGTGCCATCAGCCGACAGGGGAGCACTGAAGCTTTCTTT
NA	TRBV13	NA	TRBJ1-5	CASSQLPMQPQHF	TGTGCCAGCAGCCAGCTGCCGATGCAGCCCCAGCATTTT
NA	TRBV11-3	few	TRBJ1-5	CASTTRRPQHF	TGTGCCAGCACTACTAGGAGGCCCCAGCATTTT
NA	TRBV7-9	once	TRBJ2-7	CASSLLPGPTYEQYF	TGTGCCAGCAGCTTATTACCAGGGCCTACCTACGAGCAGTACTTC
NA	TRBV6-5	NA	TRBJ2-5	CASRVVWGGETQYF	TGTGCCAGCAGGGTCGTGTGGGGTGGGGAGACCCAGTACTTC
NA	TRBV12-3/TRBV12-4	NA	TRBJ1-1	CASKWAMNTEAFF	TGTGCCAGCAAATGGGCGATGAACACTGAAGCTTTCTTT
NA	TRBV7-8	NA	TRBJ2-6	CASSLTGHSGANVLTF	TGTGCCAGTAGCTTAACAGGGCACTCTGGGGCCAACGTCCTGACTTTC
NA	TRBV10-3	once	TRBJ2-7	CAISESPALLEQYF	TGTGCCATCAGTGAGTCCCCAGCGCTCCTCGAGCAGTACTTC
TRBD2	TRBV5-1	NA	TRBJ2-1	CASSPRAGGYNEQFF	TGCGCCAGCAGCCCAAGGGCGGGGGGATACAATGAGCAGTTCTTC
NA	TRBV6-5	NA	TRBJ2-3	CASRAVSSTDTQYF	TGTGCCAGCAGGGCCGTTTCTAGCACAGATACGCAGTATTTT
NA	TRBV18	NA	TRBJ2-1	CASSFLRISSYNEQFF	TGTGCCAGCTCATTCCTCAGGATTAGCTCCTACAATGAGCAGTTCTTC
NA	TRBV2	once	TRBJ2-5	CASSGGDFSHGETQYF	TGTGCCAGCAGCGGCGGGGACTTCTCCCACGGAGAGACCCAGTACTTC